Listed below are T cell receptor beta chains from one sample, sequenced in a study of T cells in Graves' hyperthyroidism and ophthalmopathy. TCRdb re-called the multiplex PCR reads with MiXCR, one entry per CDR3 protein. The table records 500,000 to 650,000 distinct CDR3 sequences, approximately 49% of them present only once. The sample taken for sequencing was peripheral blood or thyroid tissue (not recorded which). The receptors here all came from an adult woman with Graves' disease, either hyperthyroidism or ophthalmopathy (not recorded which). Each CDR3 is given with its conserved first and last residue. The D gene is left open where the match is weak. Clone size appears in some rows only: once, few, many, or a class for an expanded clone.

J	size	D	V	DNA	CDR3
TRBJ1-1	many	.	TRBV7-2	TGTGCCAGCAGCTTATTTCTTGCGAACACTGAAGCTTTCTTT	CASSLFLANTEAFF
TRBJ1-2	many	TRBD1	TRBV29-1	TGCAGCGCAGGGGACAGGGGGTTTCATGGCTACACCTTC	CSAGDRGFHGYTF
TRBJ2-5	.	.	TRBV15	TGTGCCACCAGCAGACAGGACAGCCGATTCACGTTTAAAGAGACCCAGTACTTC	CATSRQDSRFTFKETQYF
TRBJ1-1	many	.	TRBV7-9	TGTGCCAGCAGGGAGAGGTGGGGTTCGGGAAACACTGAAGCTTTCTTT	CASRERWGSGNTEAFF
TRBJ2-7	.	.	TRBV20-1	TGCAGTGCTAGAGTATCTATATACGAGCAGTACTTC	CSARVSIYEQYF
TRBJ2-7	.	.	TRBV29-1	TGCAGCGTTGAAGGGGCCGGGGTGAACGAGCAGTACTTC	CSVEGAGVNEQYF
TRBJ1-2	many	TRBD1	TRBV12-3/TRBV12-4	TGTGCCAGCAGTTTAAGCCCAGGGGGCGTTGTAGGCTACACCTTC	CASSLSPGGVVGYTF
TRBJ1-6	.	.	TRBV7-9	TGTGCCAGCAGCTCTGACGGGGTATCACCCCTCCACTTT	CASSSDGVSPLHF
TRBJ2-7	many	TRBD1	TRBV2	TGTGCCAGCAGTCGTCTCCTAGGGACAGGGTCTGAAGAGCAGTACTTC	CASSRLLGTGSEEQYF
TRBJ1-1	few	.	TRBV29-1	TGCAGCGTTGCTGGCAGGGTAGGCACTGAAGCTTTCTTT	CSVAGRVGTEAFF
TRBJ1-6	.	TRBD1	TRBV7-2	TGTGCCATCAGGACAGAGGGGGCTTCTTCACCCCCCCACTTT	CAIRTEGASSPPHF
TRBJ2-7	many	TRBD2	TRBV5-1	TGCGCCAGCAGCTTGGAGTGGGCGGGAGGTAAAGACGAGCAGTACTTC	CASSLEWAGGKDEQYF
TRBJ2-5	.	.	TRBV20-1	TGCAGTGTCGGGCAGTCGTACCAAGAGACCCAGTACTTC	CSVGQSYQETQYF
TRBJ1-2	.	.	TRBV11-2	TGTGCCAGCAGCCGAGGGGCGGGGGCTGGCTACACCTTC	CASSRGAGAGYTF
TRBJ1-5	once	.	TRBV5-1	TGCGCCAGCAGCTCCGGACAGAGTAGCAATCAGCCCCAGCATTTT	CASSSGQSSNQPQHF
TRBJ1-2	many	TRBD1	TRBV4-1	TGCGCCAGCAGCCGAGGGACAGGGCCAAACTATGGCTACACCTTC	CASSRGTGPNYGYTF
TRBJ1-6	.	.	TRBV12-3/TRBV12-4	TGTGCCAGCAAGCCGGGGGGCGAAGCCTCACCCCTCCACTTT	CASKPGGEASPLHF
TRBJ2-2	.	.	TRBV10-3	TGTGCCATCAGTGAGACGCGAACCGGGGAGCTGTTTTTT	CAISETRTGELFF
TRBJ2-6	.	.	TRBV15	TGTGCCACCAGCAGTGGGGTCATTGGGTCTGGGGCCAACGTCCTGACTTTC	CATSSGVIGSGANVLTF
TRBJ2-5	.	TRBD2	TRBV10-1	TGCGCCAGCAGCGACTTGGATAGTGCGGGAGGCTACAAAGAGACCCAGTACTTC	CASSDLDSAGGYKETQYF
TRBJ1-6	many	.	TRBV10-3	TGTGCCATCAGTGATTGGGGTTCACCCCTCCACTTT	CAISDWGSPLHF
TRBJ2-7	many	.	TRBV5-6	TGTGCCAGCAGCCGGCTAGCTGCCACCTACGAGCAGTACTTC	CASSRLAATYEQYF
TRBJ1-1	many	.	TRBV7-9	TGTGCCAGCAGCTATGTTGGGGGGAAGAACACTGAAGCTTTCTTT	CASSYVGGKNTEAFF
TRBJ2-7	few	.	TRBV7-2	TGTGCCAGCAGCCTCCGTTCCCTCGTGGGCGAGCAGTACTTC	CASSLRSLVGEQYF
TRBJ2-7	.	TRBD2	TRBV5-5	TGTGCCAGCAGCGTAGAGGGACTAGCGGGAGTCGAGCAGCACTTC	CASSVEGLAGVEQHF
TRBJ1-6	many	.	TRBV15	TGTGCCACCTCGAGGGTGGGTTATAATTCACCCCTCCACTTT	CATSRVGYNSPLHF
TRBJ1-2	.	.	TRBV29-1	TGCAGCGTTGCAGTTCACAACGAGCAGTACTATGGCTACACCTTC	CSVAVHNEQYYGYTF
TRBJ1-4	.	TRBD1	TRBV10-3	TGTGCCATCAGGAGACAGGGCTCAAATGAAAAACTGTTTTTT	CAIRRQGSNEKLFF
TRBJ1-4	.	.	TRBV2	TGTGCCAGCAGTCAGGGCGGGGGTTCTCGTGAAAAACTGTTTTTT	CASSQGGGSREKLFF
TRBJ1-1	.	.	TRBV9	TGTGCCAGCAGCCAAGATCTCGCAGGGCCGGGCGAAGCTTTCTTT	CASSQDLAGPGEAFF
TRBJ1-4	few	.	TRBV29-1	TGCAGCGTTTCCCCTACAGGGTTGGATGAAAAACTGTTTTTT	CSVSPTGLDEKLFF
TRBJ1-1	.	.	TRBV11-2	TGTGCCAGCAGCAGGTACCCAGGGTTCTTAGGCTCGAACACTGAAGCTTTCTTT	CASSRYPGFLGSNTEAFF
TRBJ1-2	.	.	TRBV7-1	TGTGCCAGCTCACCCACCCAGGACGGAGCTAACTATGGCTACACCTTC	CASSPTQDGANYGYTF
TRBJ1-2	many	.	TRBV7-2	TGTGCCAGCAGCCCGACCCATCCTCGGGCCCAAGATGGCTACACCTTC	CASSPTHPRAQDGYTF
TRBJ2-5	.	TRBD2	TRBV6-5	TGTGCCAGCAGGGACTTGCGGGGGGGTATCGGAGAGACCCAGTACTTC	CASRDLRGGIGETQYF
TRBJ1-5	many	.	TRBV19	TGTGCCAGTAATACCCCAGGGGTGCGTCAGCCCCAGCATTTT	CASNTPGVRQPQHF
TRBJ1-2	.	.	TRBV12-3/TRBV12-4	TGTGCCAGCAGATCTACAGGGATCGGCTACACCTTC	CASRSTGIGYTF
TRBJ1-5	.	.	TRBV9	TGTGCCAGCAGCGTAGAGATAAGGTCCGAGCATTTT	CASSVEIRSEHF
TRBJ1-5	many	TRBD1	TRBV20-1	TGCAGTGCTAGACGTCGGACAGGGCTGAGCAATCAGCCCCAGCATTTT	CSARRRTGLSNQPQHF
TRBJ1-2	few	TRBD1	TRBV7-8	TGTGCCAGCAGCTCTACACAGGGGAGCGGCTATGGCTACACCTTC	CASSSTQGSGYGYTF
TRBJ1-1	many	.	TRBV20-1	TGCAGTGCTAGCGAGGGCCCGAACACTGAAGCTTTCTTT	CSASEGPNTEAFF
TRBJ1-5	few	.	TRBV9	TGTGCCAGCACCGCAGATACTTATAGCAATCAGCCCCAGCATTTT	CASTADTYSNQPQHF
TRBJ1-3	.	.	TRBV7-2	TGTGCCAGCAGCTTAATCCCCGGGGGAACTGGAAACACCATATATTTT	CASSLIPGGTGNTIYF
TRBJ1-5	.	TRBD1	TRBV10-3	TGTAGTGTAGCCAGGGGGGTTGGTCAGCCCCAGCATTTT	CSVARGVGQPQHF
TRBJ1-4	.	TRBD1	TRBV29-1	TGCAGCGTTGAAGAAGTTGGGGGGCACCCAGGGGGACTGTTTTTT	CSVEEVGGHPGGLFF
TRBJ2-7	.	.	TRBV29-1	TGCAGCGTTGAAACCTATTGGGACGAGCAGTACTTC	CSVETYWDEQYF
TRBJ2-5	.	.	TRBV6-6	TGTGCCAGCAGTCAGACTCGTCAGCAGCCCCAGTACTTC	CASSQTRQQPQYF
TRBJ1-2	many	.	TRBV29-1	TGCAGCGTTTCGGAACAGGCCGGGGACTATGGCTACACCTTC	CSVSEQAGDYGYTF
TRBJ1-5	few	TRBD1	TRBV29-1	TGCAGCGTTGCGGACAGGGCCGGGGGAAATCAGCCCCAGCATTTT	CSVADRAGGNQPQHF